The TCR beta chain under discussion was sequenced for a study of blood T cell repertoires in COVID-19. Overall study: From the United States, Italy and Spain came samples of acute and convalescent COVID-19. Sample material is recorded as cDNA or gDNA derived from T cells, B-cell-depleted T cells, or PBMCs.

Trimming took off 0 bases at V and 3 bases at J, with 14 bases between the two ends. The CDR3 covers 17 residues. The germline V gene has CDR1 LNHNV and CDR2 YYDKDF (reference sequence). Original processing methods: For nucleated cells, counts were estimated from reference gene primer amplification. This table comes from immunoSEQ multiplex PCR, and its TCRdb copy is limited to in-frame clones, with some not included. V, J and clone size are those of that table, while D and trimming were read from the DNA. The data contain some 150,000 clones, 85% to 90% of them seen just once; the ten biggest clones take up about 2%.

Material for sequencing was peripheral blood. The clonotype originates from a human donor in a cohort sampled during active COVID-19. The chain employs TRBV15 and TRBJ2-2, with D uncertain. CDR3 sequence: CATSRDRFEAYTGELFF. As DNA, the CDR3 is TGTGCCACCAGCAGAGATCGTTTTGAGGCCTACACCGGGGAGCTGTTTTTT.